The sequence of this T cell receptor (beta chain) was determined in a study of cytomegalovirus exposure and HLA in healthy donors. PCR used 60 Vbeta primers and 13 Jbeta primers. Clones were read by immunoSEQ multiplex PCR, and TCRdb kept only the in-frame ones, dropping some. This sample lists around 36,000 clones; its ten largest clones have 3% to 4%. The V and J ends lost 0 bases and 0 bases respectively, with 6 bases between them. This CDR3 region has 14 residues. The germline V gene encodes CDR1 MNHEY and CDR2 SMNVEV (reference sequence). Material for sequencing was PBMCs. This chain uses TRBV27 with TRBJ2-7; no firm D call. This receptor was obtained from a woman between 25 and 40 years old in good health and CMV-seropositive. The CDR3 reads CASSLSEVSYEQYF. CDR3 DNA: TGTGCCAGCAGTTTATCCGAGGTCTCCTACGAGCAGTACTTC.